This is a list of T cell receptor beta chains from one sample in a study of identical twins. TCRdb reprocessed the 5' RACE reads via MiXCR and lists one record per CDR3 protein. The table includes under 1 million distinct CDR3 sequences, 9% to 15% detected once. This same sample was also part of a study on yellow fever vaccine responses in identical twins.

The sequenced material came from PBMCs. These receptors came from a woman aged 18-29 years in good health. CDR3s leave out the opening cysteine and the closing phenylalanine or tryptophan. D genes are given only for firm matches.

D gene	CDR3 length	J gene	V gene	CDR3 protein
TRBD1	16	TRBJ2-6	TRBV7-8	ASSLATGTGEGANVLT
TRBD1	12	TRBJ1-2	TRBV27	ASSPTGQPAGYT
-	10	TRBJ2-4	TRBV28	ASTLGGDIQY
TRBD2	12	TRBJ2-5	TRBV12-3/TRBV12-4	ASSFARGGVTQY
-	13	TRBJ2-5	TRBV5-1	ASSAASGPQETQY
-	14	TRBJ2-4	TRBV12-3/TRBV12-4	ASTLGQSLAKNIQY
-	13	TRBJ1-5	TRBV4-2	ASSQGGTLNQPQH
TRBD2	15	TRBJ2-1	TRBV15	ATSRDWGTSGRNEQF
-	13	TRBJ1-5	TRBV18	ASSEGGNLNQPQH
TRBD1	13	TRBJ2-6	TRBV20-1	SAMDRYSGANVLT
-	15	TRBJ1-4	TRBV20-1	SARERGPTATNEKLF
TRBD2	15	TRBJ2-5	TRBV7-2	ASSPGDIAGVGETQY
-	9	TRBJ1-1	TRBV11-2	ASSSMGEAF
TRBD1	11	TRBJ1-5	TRBV27	ASGQGANQPQH
-	13	TRBJ2-2	TRBV20-1	SASWGKGNTGELF
TRBD2	14	TRBJ2-3	TRBV5-1	ASSGAGLAGLDTQY
-	12	TRBJ1-2	TRBV28	ASSLWARQTGST
TRBD1	15	TRBJ2-7	TRBV4-2	ASSQVVRTGDSYEQY
-	11	TRBJ1-1	TRBV28	ASSWGLVTEAF
TRBD2	14	TRBJ2-3	TRBV28	ASSLGRGAGTDTQY
-	10	TRBJ1-1	TRBV29-1	SGKGENTEAF
-	14	TRBJ2-3	TRBV12-3/TRBV12-4	ASSFRVGLGTDTQY
-	11	TRBJ1-1	TRBV3-1	ASSRAGGAEAF
-	13	TRBJ2-1	TRBV5-1	ASNPGRGTIGEQF
-	10	TRBJ1-5	TRBV15	ATSRPNQPQH
TRBD1	12	TRBJ2-5	TRBV29-1	SVEAGTATFPQY
-	13	TRBJ2-3	TRBV4-2	ASSQDRLSADTQY
TRBD1	12	TRBJ2-2	TRBV28	ASISDRDTGELF
-	14	TRBJ2-1	TRBV6-1	ASSEGPWGGASVGF
-	10	TRBJ2-6	TRBV12-3/TRBV12-4	ASSLWANVLT
TRBD2	14	TRBJ2-3	TRBV20-1	SASALADLSTDTQY
TRBD1	13	TRBJ2-2	TRBV14	ASSRIGGRDGELF
TRBD1	13	TRBJ1-2	TRBV6-1	ASSEFDRGMYGYT
TRBD1	14	TRBJ1-6	TRBV15	ATSTTGTAYNSPLH
-	10	TRBJ1-1	TRBV12-3/TRBV12-4	ASSLEGVEAF
-	13	TRBJ1-2	TRBV6-1	ASSEPGRANYGYT
TRBD1	11	TRBJ1-6	TRBV10-3	AIQGQTNSPLH
-	13	TRBJ2-1	TRBV5-1	ASSPEPGRYNEQF
-	14	TRBJ2-4	TRBV5-1	ASSEETGLAKNIQY
-	12	TRBJ2-1	TRBV24-1	ATSDNREIDEQF
-	13	TRBJ1-4	TRBV9	ASSVEGTAGQKLF
-	13	TRBJ2-3	TRBV9	ASSVSASGTDTQY